The 19 T cell receptor beta chains reported below all come from one sample, sequenced in a study of CD8 T cells in ankylosing spondylitis (dated by TCRdb to between 2016 and 2019). The library was generated by 5' RACE. Sequenced using an Illumina HiSeq 2500. TCRdb passed the public sequencing reads through fastp at Q25 and MiXCR, retaining productive beta sequences. All rows with the same CDR3 protein become a single entry with the most common DNA and genes. The sample table contains hundreds of thousands of distinct CDR3 sequences; only one count was recorded for roughly 25% of them. The top ten clonotypes cover 6.6% of the sample. Sequencing was done on a sample of blood, either unsorted or a sorted T cell fraction (not recorded which). These receptors were taken from a male donor with ankylosing spondylitis or in good health (not recorded which).

The gene calls are TRBV6-5 and TRBJ1-4; 7 bases align to TRBD1. The J segment lost 6 bases and the V segment lost 3 bases, leaving 1 base of the junction unmatched. CDR3 length equals 13 residues. Germline CDR1 MNHEY, CDR2 SVGAGI. The CDR3 DNA is TGTGCCAGCAGTTATCAGGGGGATGAAAAACTGTTTTTT. Its protein is CASSYQGDEKLFF.

This clonotype has ten or more counts. The chain links TRBV20-1 to TRBJ1-1, with 7 bases matching TRBD1. The CDR3 is 16 residues long. Germline V gene sequence: CDR1 DFQATT, CDR2 SNEGSKA (reference sequence). With V trimmed by 1 base and J by 4 bases, 12 bases remained unmatched. The CDR3 here is CSARGGNRGRGTEAFF. The CDR3 region has the DNA TGCAGTGCTAGAGGCGGTAATAGGGGGCGAGGCACTGAAGCTTTCTTT.

The chain is built from TRBV9 and TRBJ2-1; 8 bases align to TRBD2. Trimming cost V 4 bases and J 4 bases; bases outside gene matches: 10. The CDR3 spans 16 residues. CDR1 and CDR2 from the germline V gene are SGDLS and YYNGEE. Here the CDR3 reads CASSPSGSGKYNEQFF. The DNA of the CDR3 is TGTGCCAGCAGCCCTTCTGGTAGCGGGAAGTACAATGAGCAGTTCTTC.

This clonotype was seen many times. CDR3 nucleotides: TGTGCCAGCAGTTTATGGGGCAGGGGTTACCAAGAGACCCAGTACTTC. It yields the protein CASSLWGRGYQETQYF. The chain links TRBV28 to TRBJ2-5; maybe TRBD1 (6 bases). This CDR3 spans 16 amino acids. Germline-derived CDR1 and CDR2 are MDHEN and SYDVKM. Trimming left V 0 bases short and J 0 bases short, with 11 bases between.

This clonotype occurred many times. J is TRBJ1-1 and V is TRBV12-3 or TRBV12-4; D might be TRBD1 (5 bases). Trimming removed 3 bases at V and 1 base at J, with 6 bases between. The CDR3 consists of 13 residues. The CDR3: CASSFDRNTEAFF. CDR3 in DNA: TGTGCCAGCAGTTTCGACAGGAACACTGAAGCTTTCTTT.

This clonotype was counted a few times. The chain employs TRBV10-3 and TRBJ2-6; D remains ambiguous. CDR1 and CDR2 from the germline V gene are ENHRY and SYGVKD. CDR3 size: 14 residues. The ends were cut back, 2 bases at V and 1 base at J, with 3 bases in the middle. CDR3 sequence reads: CAISEGSGANVLTF. As DNA, the CDR3 is TGTGCCATCAGTGAGGGATCTGGGGCCAACGTCCTGACTTTC.

This clonotype was counted only a few times. The chain recombines TRBV10-2 with TRBJ1-2; TRBD1 agrees at 9 bases. The V and J ends lost 5 bases and 4 bases, in that order; junction bases with no gene match: 8. The CDR3 is 15 amino acids. The germline gives CDR1 WSHSY, CDR2 SAAADI. CDR3 sequence (DNA): TGCGCCAGCAGTCCTCAGGACAGGGGAGGCTATGGCTACACCTTC. Translation gives CASSPQDRGGYGYTF.

The sample holds many counts of this clonotype. The chain uses TRBV10-3 and TRBJ2-2, with D uncertain. Germline CDR1 ENHRY, CDR2 SYGVKD. This CDR3 comprises 13 residues. Trimming took 11 bases from V and 3 from J, leaving 13 bases between them. This CDR3 is CAHQNEDTGELFF. The CDR3, as DNA: TGTGCCCATCAAAATGAAGACACCGGGGAGCTGTTTTTT.

This chain connects TRBV7-3 to TRBJ1-1; no clear D. V was pared by 5 bases and J by 1 base, with 8 bases between. Germline V gene data show CDR1 as SGHTA and CDR2 as FQGTGA. The CDR3 spans 13 residues. CDR3 in amino acids: CASSRPQNTEAFF. The CDR3 DNA is TGTGCCAGCAGCAGACCTCAGAACACTGAAGCTTTCTTT. The full variable domain, in which reference TRBV7-3 and TRBJ1-1 provide the parts outside the CDR3, is GAGVSQTPSNKVTEKGKYVELRCDPISGHTALYWYRQSLGQGPEFLIYFQGTGAADDSGLPNDRFFAVRPEGSVSTLKIQRTERGDSAVYLCASSRPQNTEAFFGQGTRLTVV.

The chain recombines TRBV12-3 or TRBV12-4 with TRBJ2-1, with a possible D match to TRBD2 (5 bases). The CDR3 loop spans 15 amino acids. The V and J ends lost 6 bases and 8 bases respectively, with 20 bases between them. The DNA of the CDR3 is TGTGCCAGCAGACTCTCACTAGGGTCCCTGGATGAGCAGTTCTTC. Translating it yields CASRLSLGSLDEQFF.

The sample holds many counts of this clonotype. The V call is TRBV20-1, the J call TRBJ2-7, with 15 bases lining up with TRBD2. J lost 0 bases, V lost 3 bases, and 9 bases had no gene match. This CDR3 spans 18 amino acids. From germline, CDR1 is DFQATT and CDR2 SNEGSKA (reference sequence). CDR3 residues: CSASTGTSGRHPSYEQYF. CDR3 DNA: TGCAGTGCTAGTACGGGGACTAGCGGGAGGCACCCCTCCTACGAGCAGTACTTC.

The CDR3 protein is CSARTSGRSYYNEQFF. For the CDR3, the DNA is TGCAGTGCTAGGACTAGCGGGAGGAGTTACTACAATGAGCAGTTCTTC. The chain links TRBV20-1 to TRBJ2-1; 13 bases agree with TRBD2. Germline V gives CDR1 DFQATT, CDR2 SNEGSKA (reference sequence). The V gene end was trimmed by 3 bases and the J gene end by 3 bases; junction bases not matched to a gene: 5. This CDR3 contains 16 residues.

The CDR3 here is CASSEAGGQGSKNIQYF. Here the CDR3 DNA reads TGTGCCAGCAGTGAAGCGGGGGGCCAGGGATCCAAAAACATTCAGTACTTC. The chain combines TRBV6-1 with TRBJ2-4; perhaps D is TRBD1 or TRBD2 (6 bases each). Trimming pared 0 bases from V and 2 bases from J, leaving 14 bases between. The CDR3 sequence is 17 residues long. Per the germline V gene, CDR1 is MNHNS and CDR2 is SASEGT.

This clonotype was found many times. V and J are TRBV29-1 and TRBJ1-1; D unclear. CDR1 is SQVTM, CDR2 ANQGSEA, per germline. The CDR3 runs to 13 residues. V lost 3 bases and J 1 base, leaving 9 bases between the germline ends. As DNA, the CDR3 is TGCAGCGTTGATCTATGGGGGAACACTGAAGCTTTCTTT. Amino acid sequence: CSVDLWGNTEAFF.

The V gene is TRBV5-1, the J gene TRBJ2-1; D gene ambiguous. The CDR3 sequence is 13 residues long. Per the germline V gene, CDR1 is SGHRS and CDR2 is YFSETQ. The germline V and J ends were trimmed by 4 bases and 7 bases, with 12 bases remaining between them. The DNA of the CDR3 is TGCGCCAGCAGCAGGGAAGGGATGAATGAGCAGTTCTTC. Protein: CASSREGMNEQFF.

This clonotype was counted only a few times. The chain links TRBV19 to TRBJ2-5; D tentatively fits TRBD1 or TRBD2 (5 bases each). The germline V gene encodes CDR1 LNHDA and CDR2 SQIVND (reference sequence). Trimming left V 7 bases short and J 1 base short, with 16 bases between. CDR3 length: 15 amino acids. CDR3 DNA: TGTGCCAGTACCCACTTCGGGGCGGCCCAAGAGACCCAGTACTTC. Encoded protein: CASTHFGAAQETQYF.

In this sample, this clonotype turned up many times. The chain employs TRBV12-3 or TRBV12-4 and TRBJ2-7; D gene ambiguous. The CDR3 consists of 15 residues. V lost 1 base and J lost 7, with 17 bases in between. DNA of the CDR3: TGTGCCAGCAGTTTAGAAAGCCCTACCCTGGGAGAGCAGTACTTC. This translates into CASSLESPTLGEQYF.

This clonotype showed up just a few times. CDR3 protein: CASSQMPYNEQFF. In DNA, the CDR3 is TGTGCCAGCAGCCAGATGCCCTACAATGAGCAGTTCTTC. The V call is TRBV7-2, the J call TRBJ2-1; no clear D. V shed 5 bases and J shed 2 bases, with 7 bases lying between them. The CDR3 length is 13 residues. The germline gives CDR1 SGHTA, CDR2 FQGNSA.

The chain joins TRBV4-3 to TRBJ2-7; D may be TRBD2 (5 bases). Germline CDR1 reads LGHNA; CDR2 reads YSLEER. The germline V and J ends were trimmed by 4 bases and 6 bases, with 16 bases remaining between them. The CDR3 runs to 14 residues. The CDR3 is CASSRSRETSEQYF. The CDR3 DNA follows: TGCGCCAGCAGCCGGAGCCGGGAAACTTCCGAGCAGTACTTC.